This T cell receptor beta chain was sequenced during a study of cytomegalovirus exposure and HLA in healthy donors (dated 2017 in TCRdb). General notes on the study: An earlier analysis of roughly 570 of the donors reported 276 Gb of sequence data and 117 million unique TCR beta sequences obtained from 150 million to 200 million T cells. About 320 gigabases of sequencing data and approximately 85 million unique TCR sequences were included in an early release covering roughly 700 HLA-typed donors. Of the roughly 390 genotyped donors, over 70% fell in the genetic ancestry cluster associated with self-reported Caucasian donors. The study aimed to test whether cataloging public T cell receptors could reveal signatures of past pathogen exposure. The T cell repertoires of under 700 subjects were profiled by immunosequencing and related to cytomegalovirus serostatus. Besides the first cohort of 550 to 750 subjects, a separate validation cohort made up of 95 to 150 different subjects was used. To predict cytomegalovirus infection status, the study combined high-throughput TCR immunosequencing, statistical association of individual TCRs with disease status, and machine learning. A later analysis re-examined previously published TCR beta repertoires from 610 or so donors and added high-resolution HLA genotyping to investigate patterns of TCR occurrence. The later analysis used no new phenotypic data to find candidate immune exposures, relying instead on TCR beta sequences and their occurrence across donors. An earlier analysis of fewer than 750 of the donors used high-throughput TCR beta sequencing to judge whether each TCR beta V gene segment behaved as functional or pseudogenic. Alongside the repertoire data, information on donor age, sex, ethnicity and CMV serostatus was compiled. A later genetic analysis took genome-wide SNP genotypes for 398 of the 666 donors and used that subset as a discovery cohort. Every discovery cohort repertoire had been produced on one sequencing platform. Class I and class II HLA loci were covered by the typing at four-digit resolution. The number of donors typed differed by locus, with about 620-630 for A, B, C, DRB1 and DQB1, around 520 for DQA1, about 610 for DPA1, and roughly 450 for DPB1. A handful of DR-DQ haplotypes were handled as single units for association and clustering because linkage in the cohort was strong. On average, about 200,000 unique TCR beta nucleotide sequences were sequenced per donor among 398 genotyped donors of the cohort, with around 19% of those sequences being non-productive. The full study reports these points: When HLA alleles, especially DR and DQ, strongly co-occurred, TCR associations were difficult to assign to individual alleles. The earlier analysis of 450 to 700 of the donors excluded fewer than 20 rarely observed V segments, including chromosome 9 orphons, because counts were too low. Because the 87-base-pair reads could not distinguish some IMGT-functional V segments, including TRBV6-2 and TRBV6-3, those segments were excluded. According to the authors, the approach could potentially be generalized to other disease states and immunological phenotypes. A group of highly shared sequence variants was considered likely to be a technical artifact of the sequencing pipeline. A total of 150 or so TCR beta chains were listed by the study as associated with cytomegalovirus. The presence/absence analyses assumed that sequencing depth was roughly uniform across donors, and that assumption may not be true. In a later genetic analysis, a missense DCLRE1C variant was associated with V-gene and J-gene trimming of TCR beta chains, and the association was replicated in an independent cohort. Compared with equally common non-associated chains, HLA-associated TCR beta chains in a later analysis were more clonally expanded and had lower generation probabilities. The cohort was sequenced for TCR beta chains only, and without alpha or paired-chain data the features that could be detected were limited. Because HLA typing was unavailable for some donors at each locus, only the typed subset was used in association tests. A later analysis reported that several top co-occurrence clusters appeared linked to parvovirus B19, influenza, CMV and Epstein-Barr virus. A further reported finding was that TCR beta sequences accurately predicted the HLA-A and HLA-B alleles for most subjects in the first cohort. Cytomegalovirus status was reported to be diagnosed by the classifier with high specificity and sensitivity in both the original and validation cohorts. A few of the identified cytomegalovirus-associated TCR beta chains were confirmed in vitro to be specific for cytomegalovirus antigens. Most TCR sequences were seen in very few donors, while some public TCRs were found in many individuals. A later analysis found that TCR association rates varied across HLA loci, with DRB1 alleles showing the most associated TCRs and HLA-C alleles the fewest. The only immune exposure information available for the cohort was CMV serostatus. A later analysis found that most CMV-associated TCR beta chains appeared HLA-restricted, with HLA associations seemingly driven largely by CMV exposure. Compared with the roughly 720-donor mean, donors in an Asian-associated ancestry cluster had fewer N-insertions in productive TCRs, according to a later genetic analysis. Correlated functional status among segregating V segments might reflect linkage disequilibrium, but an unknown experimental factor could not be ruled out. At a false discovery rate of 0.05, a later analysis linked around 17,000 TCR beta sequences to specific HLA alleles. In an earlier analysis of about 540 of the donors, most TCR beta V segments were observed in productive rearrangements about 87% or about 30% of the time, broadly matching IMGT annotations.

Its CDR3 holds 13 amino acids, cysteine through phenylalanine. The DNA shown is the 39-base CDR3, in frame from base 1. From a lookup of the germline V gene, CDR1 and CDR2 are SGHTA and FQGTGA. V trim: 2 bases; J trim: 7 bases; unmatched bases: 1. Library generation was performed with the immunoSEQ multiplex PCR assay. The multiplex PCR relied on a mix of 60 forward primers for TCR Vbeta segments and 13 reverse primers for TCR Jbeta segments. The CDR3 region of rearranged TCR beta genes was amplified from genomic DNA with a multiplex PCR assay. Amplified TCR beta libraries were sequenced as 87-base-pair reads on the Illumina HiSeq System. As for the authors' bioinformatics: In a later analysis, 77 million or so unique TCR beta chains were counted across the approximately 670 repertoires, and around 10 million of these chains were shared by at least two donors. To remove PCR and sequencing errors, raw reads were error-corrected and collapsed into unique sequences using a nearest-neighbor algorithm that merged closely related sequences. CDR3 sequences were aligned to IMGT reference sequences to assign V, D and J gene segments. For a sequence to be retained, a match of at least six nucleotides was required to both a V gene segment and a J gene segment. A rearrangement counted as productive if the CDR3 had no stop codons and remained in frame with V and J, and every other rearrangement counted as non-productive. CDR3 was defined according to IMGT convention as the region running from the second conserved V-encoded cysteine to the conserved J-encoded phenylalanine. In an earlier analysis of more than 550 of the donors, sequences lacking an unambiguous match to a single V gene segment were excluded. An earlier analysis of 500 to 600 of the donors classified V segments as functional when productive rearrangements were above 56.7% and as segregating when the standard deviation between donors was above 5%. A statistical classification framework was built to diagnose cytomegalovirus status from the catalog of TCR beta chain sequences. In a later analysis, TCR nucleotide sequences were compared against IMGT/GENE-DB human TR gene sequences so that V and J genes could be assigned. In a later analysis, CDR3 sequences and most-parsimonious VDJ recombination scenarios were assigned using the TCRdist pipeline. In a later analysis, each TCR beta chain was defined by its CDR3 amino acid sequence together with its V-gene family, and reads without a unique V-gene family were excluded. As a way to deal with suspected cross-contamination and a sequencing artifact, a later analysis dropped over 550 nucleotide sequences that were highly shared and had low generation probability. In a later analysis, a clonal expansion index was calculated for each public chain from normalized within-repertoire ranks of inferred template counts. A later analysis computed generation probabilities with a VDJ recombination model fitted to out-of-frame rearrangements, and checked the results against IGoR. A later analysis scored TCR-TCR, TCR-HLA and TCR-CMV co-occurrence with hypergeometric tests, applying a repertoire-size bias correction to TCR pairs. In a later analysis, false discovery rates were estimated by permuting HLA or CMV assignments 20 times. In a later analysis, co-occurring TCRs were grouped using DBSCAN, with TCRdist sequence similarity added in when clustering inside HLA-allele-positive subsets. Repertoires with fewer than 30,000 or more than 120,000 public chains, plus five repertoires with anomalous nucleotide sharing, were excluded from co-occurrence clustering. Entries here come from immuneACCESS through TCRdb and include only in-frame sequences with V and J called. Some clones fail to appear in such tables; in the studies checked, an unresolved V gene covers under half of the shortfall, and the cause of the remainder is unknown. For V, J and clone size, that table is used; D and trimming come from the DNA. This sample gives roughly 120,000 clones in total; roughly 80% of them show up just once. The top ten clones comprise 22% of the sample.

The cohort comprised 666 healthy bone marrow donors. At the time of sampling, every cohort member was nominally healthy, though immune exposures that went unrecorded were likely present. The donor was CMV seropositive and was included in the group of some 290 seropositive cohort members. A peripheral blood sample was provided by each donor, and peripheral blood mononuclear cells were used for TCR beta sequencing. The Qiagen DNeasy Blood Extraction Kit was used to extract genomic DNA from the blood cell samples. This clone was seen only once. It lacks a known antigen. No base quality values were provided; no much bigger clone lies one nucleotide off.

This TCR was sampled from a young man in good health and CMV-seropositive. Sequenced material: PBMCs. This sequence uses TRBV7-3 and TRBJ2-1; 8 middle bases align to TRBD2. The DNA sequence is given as TGTGCCAGCAGCTTACGGGGGGGTAATGAGCAGTTCTTC. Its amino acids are CASSLRGGNEQFF. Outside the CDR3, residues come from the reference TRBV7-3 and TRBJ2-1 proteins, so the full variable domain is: GAGVSQTPSNKVTEKGKYVELRCDPISGHTALYWYRQSLGQGPEFLIYFQGTGAADDSGLPNDRFFAVRPEGSVSTLKIQRTERGDSAVYLCASSLRGGNEQFFGPGTRLTVL.